The rows below give T cell receptor beta chains drawn from one sample of a study of human T cells and chemical hapten exposure. TCRdb analysed the RACE reads with MiXCR anew, one entry per CDR3 protein. The sample contains 80,000 to 100,000 distinct CDR3 sequences, around 10% of which appear only once. The material was whole blood, obtained in connection with sensitization to the hapten diphenylcyclopropenone (DPC). The receptor set was obtained from a woman aged 40 to 55 with alopecia areata. Some clones in this sample may be carry-over from other donors' samples. Both conserved end residues are part of each CDR3. Fields, in order: CDR3 length, clone size, V gene, J gene, D gene, CDR3 protein, CDR3 DNA. D genes are given only for firm matches. Where a row states a size, it is once, few, many or the class of an expanded clone; other rows omit it.

14	-	TRBV27	TRBJ2-3	-	CASSPSYSTDTQYF	TGTGCCAGCAGTCCCTCTTATAGCACAGATACGCAGTATTTT
14	-	TRBV7-2	TRBJ1-1	-	CASSPPPLNTEAFF	TGTGCCAGCAGCCCTCCCCCACTGAACACTGAAGCTTTCTTT
16	once	TRBV14	TRBJ2-5	TRBD2	CASSQVFGLGEETQYF	TGTGCCAGCAGCCAAGTCTTTGGACTAGGAGAAGAGACCCAGTACTTC
13	many	TRBV12-3/TRBV12-4	TRBJ1-5	-	CASSFGGLLTQHF	TGTGCCAGCAGTTTTGGGGGGCTCCTGACCCAGCATTTT
12	many	TRBV7-8	TRBJ2-3	-	CASSSYTDTQYF	TGTGCCAGCAGTTCATACACAGATACGCAGTATTTT
13	few	TRBV5-1	TRBJ1-1	-	CASSRDGDTEAFF	TGCGCCAGCAGCAGGGATGGGGACACTGAAGCTTTCTTT
13	-	TRBV30	TRBJ1-5	-	CAWPRRSNQPQHF	TGTGCCTGGCCCAGGAGGAGCAATCAGCCCCAGCATTTT
12	many	TRBV9	TRBJ1-1	-	CASSHGDTEAFF	TGTGCCAGCAGCCACGGGGACACTGAAGCTTTCTTT
16	many	TRBV5-4	TRBJ2-1	-	CASSLGGGHTYNEQFF	TGTGCCAGCAGCTTGGGCGGGGGCCATACCTACAATGAGCAGTTCTTC
15	many	TRBV13	TRBJ1-2	TRBD1	CASSQGTGGSYGYTF	TGTGCCAGCAGCCAAGGGACAGGGGGCAGCTATGGCTACACCTTC
18	few	TRBV6-6	TRBJ1-1	TRBD1	CASSYRVQGGPLNTEAFF	TGTGCCAGCAGTTACCGAGTGCAGGGGGGACCCCTGAACACTGAAGCTTTCTTT